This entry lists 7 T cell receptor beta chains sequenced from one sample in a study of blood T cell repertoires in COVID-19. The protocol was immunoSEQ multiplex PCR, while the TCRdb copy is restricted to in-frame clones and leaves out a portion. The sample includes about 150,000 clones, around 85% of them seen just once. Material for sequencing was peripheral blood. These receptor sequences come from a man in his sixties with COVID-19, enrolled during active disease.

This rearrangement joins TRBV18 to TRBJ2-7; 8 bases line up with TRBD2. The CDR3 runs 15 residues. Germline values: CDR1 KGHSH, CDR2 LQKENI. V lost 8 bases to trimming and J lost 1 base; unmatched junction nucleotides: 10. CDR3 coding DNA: TGTGCCAGCACCGGATCGGGGGGGATTTCCTACGAGCAGTACTTC. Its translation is CASTGSGGISYEQYF.

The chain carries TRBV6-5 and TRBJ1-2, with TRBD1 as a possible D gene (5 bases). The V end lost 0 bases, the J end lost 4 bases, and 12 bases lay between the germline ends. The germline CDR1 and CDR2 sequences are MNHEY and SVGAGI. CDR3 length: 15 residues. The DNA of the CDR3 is TGTGCCAGCAGTTACTCGAGTCAGGGCTCCTATGGCTACACCTTC. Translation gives CASSYSSQGSYGYTF.

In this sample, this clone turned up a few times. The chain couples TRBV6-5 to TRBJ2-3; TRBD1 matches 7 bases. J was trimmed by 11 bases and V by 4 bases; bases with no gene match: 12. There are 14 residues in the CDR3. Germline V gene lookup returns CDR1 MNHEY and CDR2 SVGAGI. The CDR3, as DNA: TGTGCCAGCAGTTCCCCGACAGGGAATCGGAGGCAGTATTTT. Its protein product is CASSSPTGNRRQYF.

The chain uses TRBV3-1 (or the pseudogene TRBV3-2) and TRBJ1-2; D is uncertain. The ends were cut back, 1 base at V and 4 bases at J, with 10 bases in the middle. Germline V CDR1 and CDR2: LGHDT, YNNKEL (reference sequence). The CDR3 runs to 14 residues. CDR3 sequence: CASSQGPSGYGYTF. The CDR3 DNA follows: TGTGCCAGCAGCCAAGGTCCCAGCGGCTATGGCTACACCTTC.

The CDR3 protein is CASSQGLRQPQHF. DNA for the CDR3: TGTGCCAGCTCTCAGGGTTTGAGGCAGCCCCAGCATTTT. This chain connects TRBV18 to TRBJ1-5; perhaps TRBD1 as D (5 bases). CDR3 length: 13 residues. Germline V CDR1 and CDR2: KGHSH, LQKENI. The V end lost 6 bases, the J end lost 7 bases, and 13 bases lay between the germline ends. The complete variable domain, with remaining parts taken from reference TRBV18 and TRBJ1-5, reads NAGVMQNPRHLVRRRGQEARLRCSPMKGHSHVYWYRQLPEEGLKFMVYLQKENIIDESGMPKERFSAEFPKEGPSILRIQQVVRGDSAAYFCASSQGLRQPQHFGDGTRLSIL.

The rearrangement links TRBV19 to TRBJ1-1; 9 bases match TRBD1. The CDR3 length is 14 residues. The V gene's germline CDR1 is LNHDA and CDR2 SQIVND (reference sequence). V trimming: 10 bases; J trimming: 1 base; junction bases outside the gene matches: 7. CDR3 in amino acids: CANRGQGSNTEAFF. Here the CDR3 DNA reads TGTGCCAATAGAGGACAGGGGTCGAACACTGAAGCTTTCTTT. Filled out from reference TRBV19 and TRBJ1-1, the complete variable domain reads DGGITQSPKYLFRKEGQNVTLSCEQNLNHDAMYWYRQDPGQGLRLIYYSQIVNDFQKGDIAEGYSVSREKKESFPLTVTSAQKNPTAFYLCANRGQGSNTEAFFGQGTRLTVV.

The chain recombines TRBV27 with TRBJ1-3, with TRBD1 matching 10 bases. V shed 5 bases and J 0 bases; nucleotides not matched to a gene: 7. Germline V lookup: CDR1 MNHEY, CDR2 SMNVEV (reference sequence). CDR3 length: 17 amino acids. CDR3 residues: CASSGGGTGASGNTIYF. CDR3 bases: TGTGCCAGCAGTGGCGGGGGGACAGGGGCCTCTGGAAACACCATATATTTT.